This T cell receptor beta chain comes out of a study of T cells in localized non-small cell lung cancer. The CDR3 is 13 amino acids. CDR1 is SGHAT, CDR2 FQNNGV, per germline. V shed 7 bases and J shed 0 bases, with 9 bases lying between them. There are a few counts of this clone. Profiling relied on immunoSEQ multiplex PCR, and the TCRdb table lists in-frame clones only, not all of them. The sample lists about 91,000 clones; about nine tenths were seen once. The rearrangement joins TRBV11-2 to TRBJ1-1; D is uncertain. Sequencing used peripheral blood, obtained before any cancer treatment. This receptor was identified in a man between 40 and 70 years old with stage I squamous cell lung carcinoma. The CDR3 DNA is TGTGCCAGCACGGCAAAGATGAACACTGAAGCTTTCTTT. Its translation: CASTAKMNTEAFF.